These 13 T cell receptor beta chains share one sample of origin, sequenced in a study of shared clonotypes between healthy human individuals. Clones were sequenced by immunoSEQ multiplex PCR, and TCRdb holds only the in-frame ones, with some missing. The sample contains millions of clones, 85% to 95% of which appear only once. Input material: naive CD4+ T cells from PBMCs. Documented subset: CD45RA+ positively selected. The receptors here all came from a man aged 18 to 35 in good health. Some clones in this sample may be carry-over from other donors' samples.

The chain recombines TRBV7-3 with TRBJ1-5; no firm D call. Trimming removed 2 bases at V and 1 base at J, with 3 bases between. Germline V lookup: CDR1 SGHTA, CDR2 FQGTGA. This CDR3 contains 13 residues. CDR3 sequence: CASSLQSNQPQHF. In nucleotides, the CDR3 is TGTGCCAGCAGCTTACAAAGCAATCAGCCCCAGCATTTT.

A remark on this clone: This same CDR3 is encoded by further DNA sequences in the sample. The rearrangement links TRBV7-3 to TRBJ2-1; 10 bases are shared with TRBD2. The CDR3 runs 16 residues. The trim removed 4 bases at V and 1 base at J, leaving 4 bases unmatched. Germline V CDR1 and CDR2: SGHTA, FQGTGA. The CDR3 is CASSSRLAGSYNEQFF. In DNA form, the CDR3 reads TGTGCCAGCAGCTCGAGACTAGCGGGTTCCTACAATGAGCAGTTCTTC.

V is TRBV19 and J is TRBJ2-5; possible D gene TRBD1, 6 bases. Germline lookup yields CDR1 LNHDA and CDR2 SQIVND (reference sequence). There are 14 residues in the CDR3. V lost 3 bases and J 2 bases, leaving 10 bases between the germline ends. The CDR3 protein is CASSIIQGQETQYF. The CDR3 bases are TGTGCCAGTAGTATTATCCAGGGGCAAGAGACCCAGTACTTC.

This clone has just one count. Other DNA sequences in the sample encode the same CDR3. J is TRBJ2-1 and V is TRBV5-1; D might be TRBD2 (6 bases). Trimming stripped 0 bases from V and 0 bases from J, with 10 bases between. CDR1 is SGHRS and CDR2 is YFSETQ in the germline V gene. The CDR3 consists of 16 residues. This chain's CDR3 is CASSLGGTSSYNEQFF. The CDR3 nucleotides are TGCGCCAGCAGCTTGGGCGGGACGAGCTCCTACAATGAGCAGTTCTTC.

The chain uses TRBV15 and TRBJ2-1; 14 bases align to TRBD2. Germline values: CDR1 LNHNV, CDR2 YYDKDF (reference sequence). The CDR3 extends over 15 amino acids. V was clipped by 4 bases and J by 11 bases; unmatched bases: 7. CDR3: CATSTKGLAGAQQFF. CDR3 DNA sequence: TGTGCCACCAGCACAAAGGGACTAGCGGGAGCCCAGCAGTTCTTC. Full variable domain (missing parts from reference TRBV15 and TRBJ2-1): DAMVIQNPRYQVTQFGKPVTLSCSQTLNHNVMYWYQQKSSQAPKLLFHYYDKDFNNEADTPDNFQSRRPNTSFCFLDIRSPGLGDTAMYLCATSTKGLAGAQQFFGPGTRLTVL.

The V call is TRBV30, the J call TRBJ1-2, with TRBD1 matching 8 bases. The J segment lost 4 bases and the V segment lost 5 bases, leaving 9 bases of the junction unmatched. CDR3 size: 14 residues. Per germline, CDR1 GTSNPN and CDR2 SVGIG (reference sequence). CDR3 residues: CAWAQGAGGYGYTF. The CDR3 coding sequence is TGTGCCTGGGCTCAGGGGGCCGGTGGCTATGGCTACACCTTC.

This clone is a singleton in its sample. This chain joins TRBV4-1 and TRBJ2-7; a possible D gene is TRBD2 (6 bases). Germline CDR1 is MGHRA and CDR2 is YSYEKL. The V gene lost 3 bases and the J gene lost 2 bases, with 17 bases spanning the gap. This CDR3 is 16 amino acids long. The CDR3 reads CASSQDLTGRPYEQYF. In DNA form, the CDR3 reads TGCGCCAGCAGCCAGGACTTGACGGGGAGGCCCTACGAGCAGTACTTC.

The genes are TRBV7-2 and TRBJ1-2; D gene ambiguous. CDR3 size: 15 residues. V lost 2 bases, J lost 7 bases, and 17 bases lay in between. Per germline, CDR1 SGHTA and CDR2 FQGNSA. CDR3 loop: CASSLKGTGSLGYTF. CDR3 nucleotide sequence: TGTGCCAGCAGCTTAAAAGGCACGGGGAGCCTTGGCTACACCTTC.

Here the CDR3 reads CASSWDGRGTDTQYF. The CDR3 DNA follows: TGCGCCAGCAGCTGGGACGGGAGGGGCACAGATACGCAGTATTTT. V is TRBV5-1 and J is TRBJ2-3; 8 nucleotides match TRBD2. V lost 3 bases and J lost 1; bases outside the gene matches: 4. Germline-derived CDR1 and CDR2 are SGHRS and YFSETQ. The CDR3 runs to 15 residues.

This sequence joins TRBV5-4 and TRBJ1-4; D call uncertain. Germline values: CDR1 SGHNT, CDR2 YYREEE (reference sequence). Between the trimmed V and J ends, which lost 4 bases and 3 bases, there was a span of 13 bases. The CDR3 runs 15 residues. Here the CDR3 reads CASSPKAEANEKLFF. DNA of the CDR3: TGTGCCAGCAGCCCCAAGGCGGAGGCTAATGAAAAACTGTTTTTT.

The V and J genes are TRBV6-1 and TRBJ1-3, with a possible D match to TRBD1 (5 bases). Per germline, CDR1 MNHNS and CDR2 SASEGT. Trimming cost V 6 bases and J 2 bases, with 11 bases left between them. There are 14 residues in the CDR3. CDR3 sequence reads: CASSAGTPGNTIYF. CDR3 in DNA: TGTGCCAGCAGCGCCGGGACTCCTGGAAACACCATATATTTT.

This chain joins TRBV27 and TRBJ2-3, with 10 bases aligning to TRBD2. The germline V gene encodes CDR1 MNHEY and CDR2 SMNVEV (reference sequence). V lost 5 bases, J lost 2 bases, and 10 bases stayed unmatched. The CDR3 has 17 residues. This CDR3 reads CASSLRPTSGYTDTQYF. In nucleotides, the CDR3 is TGTGCCAGCAGTCTCCGCCCGACTAGCGGGTACACAGATACGCAGTATTTT.

As DNA, the CDR3 is TGTGCCTGGAGTGTACTCGCGGGGAACGAGCAGTACTTC. It codes for CAWSVLAGNEQYF. The rearrangement joins TRBV30 to TRBJ2-7; D is perhaps TRBD2 (6 bases). From germline, CDR1 is GTSNPN and CDR2 SVGIG (reference sequence). This CDR3 has 13 residues. The V end lost 0 bases, the J end lost 5 bases, and 11 bases lay between the germline ends. The whole variable domain, remainder taken from reference TRBV30 and TRBJ2-7, is SQTIHQWPATLVQPVGSPLSLECTVEGTSNPNLYWYRQAAGRGLQLLFYSVGIGQISSEVPQNLSASRPQDRQFILSSKKLLLSDSGFYLCAWSVLAGNEQYFGPGTRLTVT.